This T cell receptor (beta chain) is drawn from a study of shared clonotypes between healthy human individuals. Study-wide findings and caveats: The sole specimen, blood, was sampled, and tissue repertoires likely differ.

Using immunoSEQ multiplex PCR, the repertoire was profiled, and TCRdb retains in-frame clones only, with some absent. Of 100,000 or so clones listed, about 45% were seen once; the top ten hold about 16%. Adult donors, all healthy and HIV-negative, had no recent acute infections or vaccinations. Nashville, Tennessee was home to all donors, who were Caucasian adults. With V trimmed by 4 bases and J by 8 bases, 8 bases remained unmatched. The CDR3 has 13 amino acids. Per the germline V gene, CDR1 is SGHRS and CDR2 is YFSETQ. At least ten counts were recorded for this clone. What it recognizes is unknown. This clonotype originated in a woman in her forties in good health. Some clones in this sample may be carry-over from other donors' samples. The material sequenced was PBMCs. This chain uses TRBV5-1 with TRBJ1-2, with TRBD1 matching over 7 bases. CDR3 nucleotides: TGCGCCAGCAGCGTGACAGGGTTGGGCGGCTACACCTTC. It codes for CASSVTGLGGYTF.